The 32 T cell receptor beta chains below come from one sample, sequenced in a study of Ad26.COV2.S vaccination and SARS-CoV-2 variants. Assay: immunoSEQ multiplex PCR; the TCRdb copy retains only in-frame clones and omits some. Of over 85,000 clones detected, around 82% appear once; the ten largest clones hold approximately 15%. The source material was peripheral blood, sampled after recovery from COVID-19. The origin of the receptors is a human donor who had recovered from COVID-19.

The genes are TRBV7-2 and TRBJ2-2; the D gene is possibly TRBD2 (6 bases). The CDR3 is made up of 16 amino acids. V lost 7 bases, J lost 2 bases, and 17 bases lay in between. Germline CDR1 is SGHTA and CDR2 is FQGNSA. The CDR3: CASTPVGGTNTGELFF. Written as DNA, the CDR3 is TGTGCCAGCACCCCGGTTGGGGGGACTAACACCGGGGAGCTGTTTTTT. The variable domain in full, with the rest retrieved from reference TRBV7-2 and TRBJ2-2, is GAGVSQSPSNKVTEKGKDVELRCDPISGHTALYWYRQSLGQGLEFLIYFQGNSAPDKSGLPSDRFSAERTGGSVSTLTIQRTQQEDSAVYLCASTPVGGTNTGELFFGEGSRLTVL.

The chain employs TRBV2 and TRBJ1-1, with D unclear. V was trimmed by 6 bases and J by 1 base, leaving 9 bases between them. The CDR3 covers 13 residues. Germline lookup yields CDR1 SNHLY and CDR2 FYNNEI. The CDR3 protein is CASRVRENTEAFF. The DNA of the CDR3 is TGTGCCAGCAGGGTCCGGGAGAACACTGAAGCTTTCTTT.

This clone was picked up a small number of times. The chain is built from TRBV14 and TRBJ1-4; no firm D call. CDR3 size: 15 residues. Germline V lookup: CDR1 SGHDN, CDR2 FVKESK. The V end lost 0 bases, the J end lost 5 bases, and 10 bases lay between the germline ends. CDR3 bases: TGTGCCAGCAGCCAAGATTTAGGGTACAATGAAAAACTGTTTTTT. This encodes CASSQDLGYNEKLFF.

This sequence joins TRBV10-3 and TRBJ2-7; D may be TRBD1 (6 bases). Trimming removed 6 bases at V and 5 bases at J, with 17 bases between. CDR1 ENHRY and CDR2 SYGVKD come from the germline V gene. This CDR3 has 14 residues. The CDR3 DNA sequence: TGTGCCATCAGCCCGGATGCTTACAGGGACGAGCAGTACTTC. Its translation is CAISPDAYRDEQYF.

The chain uses TRBV7-6 and TRBJ1-3, with 7 bases aligning to TRBD1. The V and J ends lost 1 base and 3 bases, in that order; junction bases with no gene match: 3. This CDR3 region has 15 residues. Germline V gene data show CDR1 as SGHVS and CDR2 as FNYEAQ. This chain's CDR3 is CASSLGTGNGNTIYF. The CDR3 nucleotides read TGTGCCAGCAGCTTAGGGACAGGCAATGGAAACACCATATATTTT.

In this sample, this clone turned up once. V gene TRBV6-5 combines with J gene TRBJ2-3; unclear D gene. Germline lookup yields CDR1 MNHEY and CDR2 SVGAGI. The ends were cut back, 4 bases at V and 2 bases at J, with 10 bases in the middle. The CDR3 has 14 residues. CDR3 in amino acids: CASSSISLTDTQYF. The CDR3 DNA reads TGTGCCAGCAGTTCAATTTCCCTCACAGATACGCAGTATTTT.

The CDR3 reads CASSVVAAGDTEAFF. The CDR3 nucleotides read TGTGCCAGCAGCGTAGTCGCGGCCGGGGACACTGAAGCTTTCTTT. The genes are TRBV9 and TRBJ1-1; D is unclear. The ends were cut back, 0 bases at V and 3 bases at J, with 12 bases in the middle. Germline CDR1 and CDR2: SGDLS and YYNGEE. The CDR3 is 15 residues long.

Note on this clone: Since a much larger clone is just one base distant, this may be a read error. The chain is built from TRBV7-3 and TRBJ1-1; D is possibly TRBD1 (5 bases). Germline values: CDR1 SGHTA, CDR2 FQGTGA. This CDR3 is built from 13 residues. Trimming took 5 bases from V and 1 from J, leaving 8 bases between them. CDR3 region: CASSTTGNTEAFF. In DNA, the CDR3 is TGTGCCAGCAGCACAACAGGGAACACTGAAGCTTTCTTT.

V is TRBV14 and J is TRBJ1-2; D possibly corresponds to TRBD1 (5 bases). In germline, CDR1 is SGHDN, CDR2 FVKESK. Between the trimmed V and J ends, which lost 2 bases and 3 bases, there was a span of 13 bases. CDR3 length: 15 residues. The CDR3 sequence: CASSQTKTAYYGYTF. DNA of the CDR3: TGTGCCAGCAGCCAAACGAAGACAGCTTACTATGGCTACACCTTC.

By sample share, this clone is medium-sized. V gene TRBV10-3 combines with J gene TRBJ1-2; TRBD1 aligns across 7 bases. This CDR3 is 13 amino acids long. The ends lost 6 bases at V and 3 bases at J; junction bases unmatched: 4. The germline gives CDR1 ENHRY, CDR2 SYGVKD. CDR3 in DNA: TGTGCCATCAGGAACACAGGGGACTATGGCTACACCTTC. It specifies CAIRNTGDYGYTF.

The CDR3 here is CAWSLGGNEETQYF. CDR3 DNA sequence: TGTGCCTGGAGTCTAGGGGGGAACGAAGAGACCCAGTACTTC. The gene calls are TRBV30 and TRBJ2-5; possibly TRBD1 or TRBD2 for D (6 bases each). V was pared by 2 bases and J by 3 bases, with 13 bases between. Germline loops: CDR1 GTSNPN, CDR2 SVGIG (reference sequence). The CDR3 spans 14 residues.

The chain combines TRBV18 with TRBJ2-3; the match to TRBD2 covers 9 bases. Per germline, CDR1 KGHSH and CDR2 LQKENI. This CDR3 spans 14 amino acids. Trimming cost V 5 bases and J 5 bases; bases outside gene matches: 5. CDR3 nucleotide sequence: TGTGCCAGCTCAATTAGCGGGGGACGAGATACGCAGTATTTT. Its protein is CASSISGGRDTQYF.

This clone came up once. V gene TRBV6-4 combines with J gene TRBJ2-7; unclear D gene. Looked up from germline, CDR1 is MRHNA and CDR2 is SNTAGT. This CDR3 contains 15 residues. The V gene lost 2 bases and the J gene lost 1 base, with 12 bases spanning the gap. The CDR3 protein is CASSDVPYGSYEQYF. The CDR3 bases are TGTGCCAGCAGTGACGTACCTTATGGGTCCTACGAGCAGTACTTC.

V gene TRBV7-2 combines with J gene TRBJ1-2, with D unclear. The CDR3 is 13 residues long. V dropped 4 bases and J dropped 3 bases, with 9 bases sitting between them. Germline lookup yields CDR1 SGHTA and CDR2 FQGNSA. The CDR3 is CASSSGSHYGYTF. The CDR3 region has the DNA TGTGCCAGCAGCTCCGGGTCCCACTATGGCTACACCTTC.

The chain recombines TRBV28 with TRBJ1-2; D gene uncertain. The CDR3 runs 10 residues. Germline CDR1 is MDHEN and CDR2 is SYDVKM. Trimming left V 8 bases short and J 4 bases short, with 5 bases between. CDR3 DNA: TGTGCCAGCTCCCGCTATGGCTACACCTTC. Protein product: CASSRYGYTF.

This chain links TRBV5-1 with TRBJ2-5; 8 nucleotides line up with TRBD2. From germline, CDR1 is SGHRS and CDR2 YFSETQ. J was trimmed by 4 bases and V by 4 bases; bases with no gene match: 6. The CDR3 spans 14 residues. As DNA, the CDR3 is TGCGCCAGCAGCCTGGGACTAGGAGGAGAGACCCAGTACTTC. Encoded protein: CASSLGLGGETQYF.

This chain connects TRBV4-2 to TRBJ2-5, with no clear D. The CDR3 sequence is 12 residues long. With 1 base removed from V and 5 bases from J, the gap between germline ends came to 5 bases. Per the germline V gene, CDR1 is LGHNA and CDR2 is YNFKEQ. In DNA form, the CDR3 reads TGTGCCAGCAGCCAAGTGAGGGAGACCCAGTACTTC. It yields the protein CASSQVRETQYF.

The V gene is TRBV4-1, the J gene TRBJ2-6; possible D gene TRBD1, 5 bases. The CDR3 is 17 residues long. The germline V gene has CDR1 MGHRA and CDR2 YSYEKL. The ends were cut back, 4 bases at V and 0 bases at J, with 13 bases in the middle. Here the CDR3 DNA reads TGCGCCAGCAGCCGGTCCACAGGTGTCTCTGGGGCCAACGTCCTGACTTTC. This gives the protein CASSRSTGVSGANVLTF.

V is TRBV30 and J is TRBJ1-4; no firm D call. Trimming pared 1 base from V and 5 bases from J, leaving 8 bases between. The CDR3 is 13 residues long. Germline V CDR1 and CDR2: GTSNPN, SVGIG (reference sequence). The DNA for the CDR3 is TGTGCCTGGAGTGAAAACAGAAATGAAAAACTGTTTTTT. This gives the protein CAWSENRNEKLFF.

The J gene is TRBJ2-5, the V gene TRBV19; D is perhaps TRBD1 (5 bases). Germline V gives CDR1 LNHDA, CDR2 SQIVND (reference sequence). V was trimmed by 5 bases and J by 4 bases, leaving 17 bases between them. This CDR3 is 15 amino acids long. The CDR3 is CASSGFRDFGETQYF. The DNA for the CDR3 is TGTGCCAGTAGTGGGTTCAGGGATTTCGGAGAGACCCAGTACTTC.

The chain links TRBV29-1 to TRBJ1-1; D perhaps matches TRBD1 (6 bases). The CDR3 has 10 amino acids. Between the trimmed V and J ends, which lost 2 bases and 8 bases, there was a span of 6 bases. Germline CDR1 is SQVTM and CDR2 is ANQGSEA. The CDR3 loop reads CSVERGEAFF. CDR3 DNA: TGCAGCGTTGAAAGGGGGGAAGCTTTCTTT.

CDR3 protein: CASRIATGSYEQYF. The CDR3 DNA reads as TGTGCCAGCAGAATAGCGACGGGTTCCTACGAGCAGTACTTC. This rearrangement joins TRBV2 to TRBJ2-7; weak D call: TRBD2 (5 bases). Germline-derived CDR1 and CDR2 are SNHLY and FYNNEI. The CDR3 covers 14 residues. V gave up 6 bases and J gave up 1 base, with 13 bases separating them.

The J gene is TRBJ2-7, the V gene TRBV11-2; 10 bases fit TRBD1. The CDR3 sequence is 14 residues long. J lost 6 bases, V lost 3 bases, and 5 bases had no gene match. Germline CDR1 reads SGHAT; CDR2 reads FQNNGV. The CDR3 DNA sequence: TGTGCCAGCAGCTTGGACAGGGGGTTCGGCGAGCAGTACTTC. Its protein is CASSLDRGFGEQYF.

This clone was observed once. The chain has TRBV5-1 and TRBJ1-2, with TRBD1 identical over 9 bases. The J segment lost 8 bases and the V segment lost 2 bases, leaving 13 bases of the junction unmatched. The CDR3 is made up of 16 amino acids. From germline, CDR1 is SGHRS and CDR2 YFSETQ. The CDR3 sequence is CASSLPEDTGGEGYTF. In DNA, the CDR3 is TGCGCCAGCAGCTTACCAGAAGATACAGGGGGCGAGGGCTACACCTTC.

The rearrangement joins TRBV28 to TRBJ1-1; no definite D call. Germline loops: CDR1 MDHEN, CDR2 SYDVKM. The V end lost 7 bases, the J end lost 1 base, and 10 bases lay between the germline ends. This CDR3 spans 13 amino acids. CDR3 sequence: CASNERRNTEAFF. The CDR3 nucleotides read TGTGCCAGCAACGAGCGGAGGAACACTGAAGCTTTCTTT. The complete variable domain, with remaining parts taken from reference TRBV28 and TRBJ1-1, reads DVKVTQSSRYLVKRTGEKVFLECVQDMDHENMFWYRQDPGLGLRLIYFSYDVKMKEKGDIPEGYSVSREKKERFSLILESASTNQTSMYLCASNERRNTEAFFGQGTRLTVV.

The chain employs TRBV4-1 and TRBJ2-7, with D unclear. This CDR3 is built from 15 residues. Germline-derived CDR1 and CDR2 are MGHRA and YSYEKL. V was shortened by 0 bases and J by 7 bases, with 16 bases between the two germline ends. CDR3 coding DNA: TGCGCCAGCAGCCAAGATGCGCAGGTAGGGTTGGAGCAGTACTTC. Its translation is CASSQDAQVGLEQYF.

The chain combines TRBV28 with TRBJ1-6, with 9 bases that match TRBD1. The CDR3 totals 15 residues. The germline gives CDR1 MDHEN, CDR2 SYDVKM. V dropped 6 bases and J dropped 5; count of bases not matched to a gene: 5. The chain's CDR3 is CASSSTGGDNSPLHF. The CDR3 DNA follows: TGTGCCAGCAGCTCGACAGGGGGAGATAATTCACCCCTCCACTTT.

The CDR3, as DNA: TGTGCCAGTAGTATAGTCGCGTCGGGTGTGGGCAATGAGCAGTTCTTC. It yields the protein CASSIVASGVGNEQFF. The chain has TRBV19 and TRBJ2-1; D is unclear. The CDR3 length is 16 residues. CDR1 is LNHDA and CDR2 is SQIVND in the germline V gene (reference sequence). V lost 1 base and J 6 bases, leaving 16 bases between the germline ends.

This clone was picked up a small number of times. The chain couples TRBV30 to TRBJ1-2; possible D gene TRBD1, 5 bases. The V end was cut by 2 bases, the J end by 2 bases, with 12 bases between. The CDR3 is made up of 14 amino acids. Germline lookup yields CDR1 GTSNPN and CDR2 SVGIG (reference sequence). For the CDR3, the DNA is TGTGCCTGGAGTTTGATGACAGCGAACTATGGCTACACCTTC. This translates into CAWSLMTANYGYTF.

This clone was recorded once. The chain combines TRBV13 with TRBJ1-1; D not resolved. Germline values: CDR1 PRHDT, CDR2 FYEKMQ (reference sequence). The CDR3 is 13 amino acids. V lost 3 bases, J lost 2 bases, and 7 bases lay in between. In nucleotides, the CDR3 is TGTGCCAGCAGCTTCCGGACTAACACTGAAGCTTTCTTT. Protein sequence: CASSFRTNTEAFF. Drawing the rest from reference TRBV13 and TRBJ1-1, the complete variable domain is AAGVIQSPRHLIKEKRETATLKCYPIPRHDTVYWYQQGPGQDPQFLISFYEKMQSDKGSIPDRFSAQQFSDYHSELNMSSLELGDSALYFCASSFRTNTEAFFGQGTRLTVV.

The chain is built from TRBV4-3 and TRBJ1-1, with D perhaps TRBD1 (5 bases). V lost 0 bases, J lost 0 bases, and 11 bases lay in between. From germline, CDR1 is LGHNA and CDR2 YSLEER. The CDR3 is 16 residues long. The CDR3 sequence: CASSQDWTIMNTEAFF. The DNA of the CDR3 is TGCGCCAGCAGCCAAGATTGGACAATTATGAACACTGAAGCTTTCTTT.

This rearrangement joins TRBV5-5 to TRBJ1-4; TRBD1 aligns across 7 bases. This CDR3 has 15 amino acids. Germline loops: CDR1 SGHKS, CDR2 YYEKEE (reference sequence). Trimming cost V 4 bases and J 5 bases; bases outside gene matches: 8. CDR3 residues: CASSVPRGANEKLFF. In DNA form, the CDR3 reads TGTGCCAGCAGCGTCCCCAGGGGGGCAAATGAAAAACTGTTTTTT.